This T cell receptor beta chain was found in a study of technical replicates of blood from a handful of donors. V was cut by 5 bases and J by 1 base, with 11 bases left in between. Looked up from germline, CDR1 is SEHNR and CDR2 is FQNEAQ (reference sequence). This CDR3 contains 14 residues. Clones were sequenced by immunoSEQ multiplex PCR, and TCRdb holds only the in-frame ones, with some missing. The data contain 75,000 to 100,000 clones, about 95% of them singletons. This clonotype was obtained from a human donor in good health. This sequence joins TRBV7-9 and TRBJ2-5; D is unresolved. Source material: T cells isolated from PBMCs. The CDR3 DNA reads as TGTGCCAGCAGCCCCGTCCCTCTCCAAGAGACCCAGTACTTC. It specifies CASSPVPLQETQYF.